The rows below give T cell receptor beta chains drawn from one sample of a study of T-cell reconstitution after alpha-beta-depleted transplantation in children. TCRdb reprocessed the PCR reads with MiXCR, giving one entry per CDR3 protein. The data show about 600,000 distinct CDR3 sequences, roughly 23% seen once. The starting material was PBMCs, mostly from graft donor cells, obtained 360 days after TCRalphabeta/CD19-depleted stem cell transplant. Receptor source: a boy under three years old who had a stem cell transplant for acute myeloid leukemia, so the T cells may come from the graft donor. The CDR3 runs from the conserved cysteine through the conserved F or W. Fields, in order: J gene, CDR3 length, D gene, V gene, clone size, CDR3 DNA, CDR3 protein. The D gene is left open where the match is weak. Rows give clone size only sometimes, using once, few, many, or a class for an expanded clone.

TRBJ2-1	12	-	TRBV6-5	few	TGTGCCAGCAGTTACACGGAGAATGAGCAGTTCTTC	CASSYTENEQFF
TRBJ1-2	15	TRBD1	TRBV12-3/TRBV12-4	few	TGTGCCAGCAGTTTTTCGGGACAGGGGAGAGGTGGCTACACCTTC	CASSFSGQGRGGYTF
TRBJ2-3	16	TRBD1	TRBV25-1	once	TGTGCCAGCTACACTCAAACAGGGGCCCCCCTCGAGGAGCAGTATTTT	CASYTQTGAPLEEQYF
TRBJ1-6	12	-	TRBV12-3/TRBV12-4	-	TGTGCCAGCAGCAGGTGGAATTCACCCCTCCACTTT	CASSRWNSPLHF
TRBJ2-7	17	TRBD1	TRBV15	few	TGTGCCACCAGCAGAGAGGACTTACGGGACAGAACCTACGAGCAGTACTTC	CATSREDLRDRTYEQYF
TRBJ2-3	13	-	TRBV6-1	few	TGTGCCAGTGAGGTGGTCAGCACAGATACGCAGTATTTT	CASEVVSTDTQYF
TRBJ2-5	14	-	TRBV28	few	TGTGCCAGCAGTTCCCCTAGCGTCCAAGAGACCCAGTACTTC	CASSSPSVQETQYF
TRBJ2-3	16	-	TRBV20-1	few	TGCAGTGCTACCCCGTTGGACAGTCGGGACACAGATACGCAGTATTTT	CSATPLDSRDTDTQYF
TRBJ2-5	14	-	TRBV6-5	many	TGTGCCAGCAGTTACCGGGGTTTCGCGGAGACCCAGTACTTC	CASSYRGFAETQYF
TRBJ2-1	16	TRBD2	TRBV6-1	-	TGTGCCAGCAGGCGTCCGGGGGGGGCAAGCTACAATGAGCAGTTCTTC	CASRRPGGASYNEQFF
TRBJ2-3	16	-	TRBV20-1	-	TGCAGTGCTAGAACCGGACGGGCGATTGTGGCAGATACGCAGTATTTT	CSARTGRAIVADTQYF
TRBJ2-3	14	-	TRBV18	-	TGTGCCAGCTCACGGGACCCCTTCACAGATACGCAGTATTTT	CASSRDPFTDTQYF
TRBJ1-5	14	-	TRBV6-1	many	TGTGCCAGCAGCCACCGGGGAGGGGATCAGCCCCAGCATTTT	CASSHRGGDQPQHF
TRBJ2-3	18	TRBD1	TRBV20-1	few	TGCAGTGCTAGTAACCGGGACAGGGGACTCTTCAACACAGATACGCAGTATTTT	CSASNRDRGLFNTDTQYF
TRBJ1-2	13	TRBD1	TRBV5-4	-	TGTGCCAGCAGCTTGCAGGGGACAGGTGGCTACACCTTC	CASSLQGTGGYTF
TRBJ2-1	14	TRBD1	TRBV7-9	-	TGTGCCAGCAGCGTATGGACAGGGGGCTCTGTGCAGTTCTTC	CASSVWTGGSVQFF
TRBJ2-5	15	-	TRBV18	-	TGTGCCAGCTCACCACTGTTAAGCGGCGGGGAGACCCAGTACTTC	CASSPLLSGGETQYF